The clone carrying this T cell receptor (beta chain) was seen once. Germline V lookup: CDR1 LNHDA, CDR2 SQIVND (reference sequence). The CDR3 has 17 residues. V was pared by 3 bases and J by 0 bases, with 6 bases of the junction left unmatched. Measured with immunoSEQ multiplex PCR; TCRdb has only the in-frame clones, and not every one. Among 55,000 to 70,000 clones listed, roughly 90% were seen once. The data are from a study of control samples from healthy donors and cancer patients. This sequence joins TRBV19 and TRBJ2-1; the match to TRBD2 covers 9 bases. The sequence derives from a man in his sixties with colorectal cancer. The sample consisted of PBMCs. The CDR3 sequence: CASSIGSGGTSYNEQFF. The CDR3 DNA follows: TGTGCCAGTAGTATCGGTAGCGGGGGAACCTCCTACAATGAGCAGTTCTTC. Complete variable domain (other parts from reference TRBV19 and TRBJ2-1): DGGITQSPKYLFRKEGQNVTLSCEQNLNHDAMYWYRQDPGQGLRLIYYSQIVNDFQKGDIAEGYSVSREKKESFPLTVTSAQKNPTAFYLCASSIGSGGTSYNEQFFGPGTRLTVL.